Detailed here is one T cell receptor (beta chain). Its antigen is unidentified. This CDR3 has 15 amino acids. Germline V CDR1 and CDR2: MGHDK, SYGVNS. The V gene lost 4 bases and the J gene lost 7 bases, with 19 bases spanning the gap. The entry originates in a study of shared clonotypes between healthy human individuals. Findings of the study overall: Sampling covered nothing but blood. Tissue TCR repertoires likely differ from those found in blood. Despite large depth, sorted-subset datasets appeared incompletely sequenced.

Original processing notes: For the immunoSEQ data, sequences were junction-only without quality scores, so filtering differed. Here immunoSEQ multiplex PCR was the method, and the copy in TCRdb shows in-frame clones only, minus some. V and J calls and clone size are given by that table; D and trimming were obtained from the DNA. This table has 2 million to 3 million clones, under 95% appearing once. The chain combines TRBV25-1 with TRBJ1-2; D perhaps matches TRBD1 (6 bases). The receptor's source is a man younger than 30 in good health. Some clones in this sample may be carry-over from other donors' samples. The specimen was naive CD4+ T cells from PBMCs. Subset reported: CD45RA+ positively selected. In DNA form, the CDR3 reads TGTGCCAGCAGTGCCCGTTTGGACAGTATTATTGGCTACACCTTC. It codes for CASSARLDSIIGYTF.